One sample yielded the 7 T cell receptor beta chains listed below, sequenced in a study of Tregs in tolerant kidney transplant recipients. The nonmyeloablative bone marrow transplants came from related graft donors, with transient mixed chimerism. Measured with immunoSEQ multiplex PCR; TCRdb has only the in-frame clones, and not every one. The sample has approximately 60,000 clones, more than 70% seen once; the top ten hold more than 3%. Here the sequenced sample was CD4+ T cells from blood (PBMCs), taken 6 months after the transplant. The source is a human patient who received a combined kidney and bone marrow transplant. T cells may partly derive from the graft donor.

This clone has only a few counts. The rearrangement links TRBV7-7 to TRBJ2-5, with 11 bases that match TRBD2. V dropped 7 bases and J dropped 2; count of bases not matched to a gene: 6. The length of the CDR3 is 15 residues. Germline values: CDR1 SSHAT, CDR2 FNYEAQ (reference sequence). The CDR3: CASIPGLAEQETQYF. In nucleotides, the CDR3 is TGTGCCAGCATCCCGGGACTAGCGGAACAAGAGACCCAGTACTTC. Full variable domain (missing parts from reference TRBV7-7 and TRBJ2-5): GAGVSQSPRYKVTKRGQDVTLRCDPISSHATLYWYQQALGQGPEFLTYFNYEAQPDKSGLPSDRFSAERPEGSISTLTIQRTEQRDSAMYRCASIPGLAEQETQYFGPGTRLLVL.

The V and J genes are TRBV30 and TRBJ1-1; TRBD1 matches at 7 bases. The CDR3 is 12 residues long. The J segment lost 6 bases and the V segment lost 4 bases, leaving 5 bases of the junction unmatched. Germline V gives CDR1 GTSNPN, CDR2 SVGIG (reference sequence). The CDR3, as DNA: TGTGCCTGGACCCGACAGGGACCTGAAGCTTTCTTT. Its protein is CAWTRQGPEAFF.

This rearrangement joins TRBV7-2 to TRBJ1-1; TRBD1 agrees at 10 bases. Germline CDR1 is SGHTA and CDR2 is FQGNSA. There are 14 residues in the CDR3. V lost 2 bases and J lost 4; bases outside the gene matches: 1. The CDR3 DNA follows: TGTGCCAGCAGCTTAAGACAGGGGGCCACTGAAGCTTTCTTT. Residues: CASSLRQGATEAFF.

The CDR3 reads CASSFPSMNTEAFF. In nucleotides, the CDR3 is TGTGCCAGCAGCTTTCCCAGTATGAACACTGAAGCTTTCTTT. This chain uses TRBV5-6 with TRBJ1-1; no reliable D call. CDR1 is SGHDT and CDR2 is YYEEEE in the germline V gene. V was clipped by 2 bases and J by 0 bases, with 8 bases between them. The CDR3 spans 14 residues.

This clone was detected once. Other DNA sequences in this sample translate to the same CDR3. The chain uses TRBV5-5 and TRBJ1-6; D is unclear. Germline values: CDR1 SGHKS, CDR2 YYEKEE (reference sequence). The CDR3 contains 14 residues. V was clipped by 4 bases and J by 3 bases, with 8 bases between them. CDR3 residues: CASSRENYNSPLHF. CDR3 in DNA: TGTGCCAGCAGCCGAGAGAACTATAATTCACCCCTCCACTTT.

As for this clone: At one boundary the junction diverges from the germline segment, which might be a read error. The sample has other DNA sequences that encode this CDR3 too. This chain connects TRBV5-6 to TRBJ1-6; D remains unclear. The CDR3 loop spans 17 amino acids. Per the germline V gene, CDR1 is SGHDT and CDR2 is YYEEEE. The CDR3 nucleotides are TGTGCCAGCAGCTTCAACGAGGGTTGGGCCTATAATTCCCCCCTCCACTTT. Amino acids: CASSFNEGWAYNSPLHF.

CDR3 coding DNA: TGCGCCAGCAGCTCGAACCGGGACAGGGTCTACGAGCAGTACTTC. Its translation: CASSSNRDRVYEQYF. The rearrangement joins TRBV5-1 to TRBJ2-7, with TRBD1 identical over 9 bases. Germline lookup yields CDR1 SGHRS and CDR2 YFSETQ. The CDR3 runs to 15 residues. Trimming cost V 3 bases and J 3 bases; bases outside gene matches: 7.